A single sample is the source of the 10 T cell receptor beta chains below, sequenced in a study of CD8+CD57+ T cells in acquired aplastic anemia (dated by TCRdb to 2017 to 2018). Expansion of CD8+CD57+ cells had been shown by flow cytometry in the patients chosen for sequencing. The instrument was an Illumina HiSeq 2000. Profiling of TCR beta VDJ combinations and CDR3 sequences used genomic DNA as the template. Using fastp trimming at Q25 and MiXCR clonotype assembly, TCRdb reanalyzed the public sequencing data and kept in-frame beta chains. Every distinct CDR3 protein forms one entry, paired with its most common genes and DNA. The sample table shows 150,000 to 200,000 distinct CDR3 sequences, and around 48% are seen once. The ten largest clones represent 1.8% of the sample. The sequencing input was sorted CD4+, CD8+, or CD8+CD57+ T cells (not recorded which) from PBMCs. Every receptor here comes from a human donor with aplastic anemia.

This chain uses TRBV20-1 with TRBJ2-5; 10 nucleotides line up with TRBD2. This CDR3 is built from 14 residues. Looked up from germline, CDR1 is DFQATT and CDR2 is SNEGSKA (reference sequence). J lost 4 bases, V lost 0 bases, and 2 bases had no gene match. The CDR3 sequence: CSARDASGGETQYF. The CDR3 DNA reads TGCAGTGCTAGAGATGCTAGCGGGGGAGAGACCCAGTACTTC.

V usage is TRBV20-1 and J usage is TRBJ2-7; 11 nucleotides match TRBD2. This CDR3 spans 16 amino acids. From germline, CDR1 is DFQATT and CDR2 SNEGSKA (reference sequence). Trimming removed 3 bases from V and 2 bases from J; junction bases left unmatched: 9. The CDR3, as DNA: TGCAGTGCTAGTGGGGGCCTAGCGGGGGGAACCTACGAGCAGTACTTC. Protein sequence: CSASGGLAGGTYEQYF.

The chain couples TRBV2 to TRBJ1-6; TRBD1 agrees at 11 bases. Germline V CDR1 and CDR2: SNHLY, FYNNEI. The CDR3 length is 15 residues. V lost 7 bases, J lost 6 bases, and 5 bases stayed unmatched. DNA of the CDR3: TGTGCCAGCACCGGACAGGGGGCTAGTAATTCACCCCTCCACTTT. This translates into CASTGQGASNSPLHF.

As for this clonotype: A junction boundary mismatches the germline segment, possibly from a read error. The V and J genes are TRBV7-2 and TRBJ2-3; D uncertain. The CDR3 covers 11 residues. Germline V gives CDR1 SGHTA, CDR2 FQGNSA. CDR3 sequence reads: CASSSTDTRYF. CDR3 coding DNA: TGTGCCAGCAGCTCCACAGATACGCGGTACTTT.

This clonotype has a count of ten or more. This could be a read error, since a much larger clone is one nucleotide away. The V gene is TRBV20-1, the J gene TRBJ1-6; D might be TRBD1 (5 bases). In germline, CDR1 is DFQATT, CDR2 SNEGSKA (reference sequence). The CDR3 loop spans 13 amino acids. In DNA, the CDR3 is TGCGGTGCGCGGACCGGGGGAGACTCACCCCTCCACTTT. Amino acid sequence: CGARTGGDSPLHF.

The genes are TRBV6-1 and TRBJ1-2, with D maybe TRBD1 (5 bases). V shed 8 bases and J shed 4 bases, with 23 bases lying between them. The germline CDR1 and CDR2 sequences are MNHNS and SASEGT. This CDR3 comprises 16 residues. The CDR3 DNA reads as TGTGCCAGCCAAAGGGGAGGGGACGGGGATGGCTATGGCTACACCTTC. This gives the protein CASQRGGDGDGYGYTF.

The DNA for the CDR3 is TGCAGTGCTAGTGGCGGGCCCCTCTACGAGCAGTACTTC. Protein product: CSASGGPLYEQYF. The chain couples TRBV20-1 to TRBJ2-1; weak D call: TRBD2 (5 bases). The J call may be faulty, since TRBJ2-7 better matches the DNA end. CDR1 and CDR2 from the germline V gene are DFQATT and SNEGSKA (reference sequence). The length of the CDR3 is 13 residues.

A note on this clonotype: A read error may produce the germline difference seen at one junction end. The chain couples TRBV15 to TRBJ1-6; D may be TRBD1 (5 bases). From germline, CDR1 is LNHNV and CDR2 YYDKDF (reference sequence). The CDR3 consists of 16 residues. The CDR3 is CVTSRDWARVKSPLHF. CDR3 sequence (DNA): TGTGTCACCAGCAGAGATTGGGCCAGGGTAAAGTCACCCCTCCACTTT.

This rearrangement joins TRBV27 to TRBJ2-7; D possibly corresponds to TRBD2 (7 bases). The germline V gene encodes CDR1 MNHEY and CDR2 SMNVEV (reference sequence). V lost 9 bases and J lost 3, with 21 bases in between. The CDR3 is 15 amino acids. The CDR3: CASVGGGQMVYEQYF. CDR3 coding DNA: TGTGCCAGTGTGGGGGGGGGGCAAATGGTCTACGAGCAGTACTTC.

On this clonotype itself: No conserved phenylalanine or tryptophan is present at the end of the CDR3, so a read error is the likely explanation. The chain uses TRBV19 and TRBJ2-7; D perhaps matches TRBD2 (5 bases). There are 13 residues in the CDR3. Germline V gene data show CDR1 as LNHDA and CDR2 as SQIVND (reference sequence). CDR3 protein: CASSRPGSYEQYS. For the CDR3, the DNA is TGTGCCAGCAGTAGGCCTGGGAGCTACGAGCAGTACTCC.